This T cell receptor beta chain came from a study of shared clonotypes between healthy human individuals. Notes on the study in general: On the whole, naive subsets had larger estimated richness than memory subsets had. Unshared clonotypes carried lower generation probabilities than those common to all four donors. It was observed that around 5% of naive CD4 clonotypes were shared across a handful of donors.

Using immunoSEQ multiplex PCR, the repertoire was profiled, and TCRdb retains in-frame clones only, with some absent. The profile shows over a million clones, about 80% of them singletons. Worth noting for this clone: The antigen is unknown.

A CD45RA-negative memory subset and a CD45RA+ naive subset were separated from the CD4+ cells. Germline CDR1 MNHEY, CDR2 SMNVEV (reference sequence). This CDR3 comprises 14 residues. V was shortened by 8 bases and J by 3 bases, with 17 bases between the two germline ends. The J gene is TRBJ2-7, the V gene TRBV27; tentatively, D is TRBD1 (5 bases). Material: memory CD4+ T cells from PBMCs. Noted subset: CD45RA-negative fraction. This clonotype was obtained from a man aged 18 to 29 in good health. Some clones in this sample may be carry-over from other donors' samples. The CDR3 reads CASRLRGSGYEQYF. The CDR3 coding sequence is TGTGCCAGCCGGCTAAGGGGTTCCGGCTACGAGCAGTACTTC.